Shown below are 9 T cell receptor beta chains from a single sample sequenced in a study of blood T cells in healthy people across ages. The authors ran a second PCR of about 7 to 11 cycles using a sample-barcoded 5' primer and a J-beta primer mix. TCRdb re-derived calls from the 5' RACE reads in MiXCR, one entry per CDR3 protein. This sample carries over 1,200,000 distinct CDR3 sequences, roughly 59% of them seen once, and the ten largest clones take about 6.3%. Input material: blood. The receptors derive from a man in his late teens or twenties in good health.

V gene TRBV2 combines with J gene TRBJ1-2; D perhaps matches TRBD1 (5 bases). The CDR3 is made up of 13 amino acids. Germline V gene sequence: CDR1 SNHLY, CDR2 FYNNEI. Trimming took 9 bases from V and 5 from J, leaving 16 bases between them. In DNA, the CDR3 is TGTGCCAGACAACGGGAGGGGAGGTATGGCTACACCTTC. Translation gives CARQREGRYGYTF.

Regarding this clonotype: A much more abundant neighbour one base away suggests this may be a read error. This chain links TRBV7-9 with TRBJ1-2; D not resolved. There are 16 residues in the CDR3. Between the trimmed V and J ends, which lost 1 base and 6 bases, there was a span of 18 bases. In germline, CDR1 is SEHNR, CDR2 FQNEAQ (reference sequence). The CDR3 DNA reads TGTGCCAGCAGCTTAGTAAGGGCAGAAGCGAACCATGGCTACACCTTC. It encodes CASSLVRAEANHGYTF.

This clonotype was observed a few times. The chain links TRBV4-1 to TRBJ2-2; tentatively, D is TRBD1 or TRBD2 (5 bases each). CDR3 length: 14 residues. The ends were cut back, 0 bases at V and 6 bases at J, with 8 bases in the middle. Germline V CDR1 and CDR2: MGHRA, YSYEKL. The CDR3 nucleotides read TGCGCCAGCAGCCAAGATCGAGGGGCCGGGGAGCTGTTTTTT. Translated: CASSQDRGAGELFF.

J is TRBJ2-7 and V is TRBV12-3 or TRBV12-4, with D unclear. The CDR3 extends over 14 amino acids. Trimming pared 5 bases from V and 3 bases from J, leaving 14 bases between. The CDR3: CASSPHSLYYEQYF. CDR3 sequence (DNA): TGTGCCAGCAGTCCTCACAGCCTGTACTACGAGCAGTACTTC.

CDR3 residues: CATSSKVGDEQYF. The CDR3 bases are TGTGCCACCAGTTCAAAGGTCGGGGACGAGCAGTACTTC. This chain links TRBV15 with TRBJ2-7; tentative D call: TRBD2 (5 bases). The V end lost 6 bases, the J end lost 5 bases, and 14 bases lay between the germline ends. In germline, CDR1 is LNHNV, CDR2 YYDKDF (reference sequence). CDR3 size: 13 residues.

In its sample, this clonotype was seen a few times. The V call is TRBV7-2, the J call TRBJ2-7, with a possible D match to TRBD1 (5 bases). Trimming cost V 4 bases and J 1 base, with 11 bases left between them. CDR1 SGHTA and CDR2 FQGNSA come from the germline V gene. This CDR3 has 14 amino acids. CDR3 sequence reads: CASSYPGYSYEQYF. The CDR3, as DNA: TGTGCCAGCAGCTATCCAGGGTATTCCTACGAGCAGTACTTC. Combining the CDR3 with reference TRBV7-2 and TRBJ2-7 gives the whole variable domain GAGVSQSPSNKVTEKGKDVELRCDPISGHTALYWYRQSLGQGLEFLIYFQGNSAPDKSGLPSDRFSAERTGGSVSTLTIQRTQQEDSAVYLCASSYPGYSYEQYFGPGTRLTVT.

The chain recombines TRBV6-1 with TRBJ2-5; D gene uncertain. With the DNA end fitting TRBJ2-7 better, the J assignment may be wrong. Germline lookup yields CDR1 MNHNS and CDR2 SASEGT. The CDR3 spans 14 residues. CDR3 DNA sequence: TGTGCCAGCAGTGAAGCCCAGAGGATCTACGAGCAGTACTTC. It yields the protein CASSEAQRIYEQYF.

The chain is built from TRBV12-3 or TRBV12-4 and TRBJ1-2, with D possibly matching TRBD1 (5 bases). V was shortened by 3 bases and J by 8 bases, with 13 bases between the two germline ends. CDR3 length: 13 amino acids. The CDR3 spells CASSFLGPGGYTF. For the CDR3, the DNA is TGTGCCAGCAGTTTTCTGGGGCCCGGGGGCTACACCTTC.

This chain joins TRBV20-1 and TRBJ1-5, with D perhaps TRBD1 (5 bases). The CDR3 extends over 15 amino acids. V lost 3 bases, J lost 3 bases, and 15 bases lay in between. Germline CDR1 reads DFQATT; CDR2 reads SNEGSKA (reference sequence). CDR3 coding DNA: TGCAGTGCTAGTCAGGGCAGGTTAGTCAATCAGCCCCAGCATTTT. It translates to CSASQGRLVNQPQHF.